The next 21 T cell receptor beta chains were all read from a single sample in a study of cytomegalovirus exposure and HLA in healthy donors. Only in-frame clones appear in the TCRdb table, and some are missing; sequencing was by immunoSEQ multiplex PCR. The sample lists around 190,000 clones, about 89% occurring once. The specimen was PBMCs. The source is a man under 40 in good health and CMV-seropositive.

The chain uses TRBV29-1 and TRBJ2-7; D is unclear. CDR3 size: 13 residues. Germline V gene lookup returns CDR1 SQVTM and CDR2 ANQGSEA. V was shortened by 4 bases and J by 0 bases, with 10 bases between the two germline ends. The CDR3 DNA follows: TGCAGCGTTGTAAATCCCCTCTCCTACGAGCAGTACTTC. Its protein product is CSVVNPLSYEQYF.

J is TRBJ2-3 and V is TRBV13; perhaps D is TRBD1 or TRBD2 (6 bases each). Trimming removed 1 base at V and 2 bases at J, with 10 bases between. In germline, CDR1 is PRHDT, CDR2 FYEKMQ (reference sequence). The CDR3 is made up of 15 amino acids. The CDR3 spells CASSLDRGATDTQYF. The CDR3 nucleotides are TGTGCCAGCAGCTTAGATAGGGGGGCCACAGATACGCAGTATTTT.

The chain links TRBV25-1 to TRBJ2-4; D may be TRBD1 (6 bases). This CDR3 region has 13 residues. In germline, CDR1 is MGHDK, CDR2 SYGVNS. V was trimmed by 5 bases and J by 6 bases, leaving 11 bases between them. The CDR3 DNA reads TGTGCCAGCAGTCCACAGGGTTTAAACATTCAGTACTTC. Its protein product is CASSPQGLNIQYF.

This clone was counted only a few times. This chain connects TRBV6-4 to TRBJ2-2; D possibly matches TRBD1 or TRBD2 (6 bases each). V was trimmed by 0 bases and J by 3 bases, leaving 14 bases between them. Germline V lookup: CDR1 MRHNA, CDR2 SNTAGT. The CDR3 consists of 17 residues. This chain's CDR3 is CASSDSGGLDHTGELFF. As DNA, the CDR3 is TGTGCCAGCAGTGACTCTGGGGGGCTGGATCACACCGGGGAGCTGTTTTTT.

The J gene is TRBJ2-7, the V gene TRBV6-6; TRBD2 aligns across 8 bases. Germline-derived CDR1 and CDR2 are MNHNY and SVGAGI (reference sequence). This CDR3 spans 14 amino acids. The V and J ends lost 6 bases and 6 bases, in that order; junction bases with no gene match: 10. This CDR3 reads CASRAGTRKREQYF. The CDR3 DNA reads TGTGCCAGCAGAGCCGGGACTAGAAAACGCGAGCAGTACTTC.

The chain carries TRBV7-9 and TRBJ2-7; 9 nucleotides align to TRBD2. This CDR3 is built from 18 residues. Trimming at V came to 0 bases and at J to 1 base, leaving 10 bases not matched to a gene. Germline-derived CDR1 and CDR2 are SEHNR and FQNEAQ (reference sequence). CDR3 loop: CASSLAGYPGLASYEQYF. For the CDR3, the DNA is TGTGCCAGCAGCTTAGCGGGATACCCGGGACTAGCATCCTACGAGCAGTACTTC. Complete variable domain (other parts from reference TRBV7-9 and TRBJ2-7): DTGVSQNPRHKITKRGQNVTFRCDPISEHNRLYWYRQTLGQGPEFLTYFQNEAQLEKSRLLSDRFSAERPKGSFSTLEIQRTEQGDSAMYLCASSLAGYPGLASYEQYFGPGTRLTVT.

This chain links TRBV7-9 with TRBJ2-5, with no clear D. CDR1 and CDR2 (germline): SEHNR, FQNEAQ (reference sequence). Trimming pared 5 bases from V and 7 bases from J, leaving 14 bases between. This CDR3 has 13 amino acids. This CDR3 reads CASSHAVMGTQYF. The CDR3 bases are TGTGCCAGCAGCCACGCCGTTATGGGGACCCAGTACTTC.

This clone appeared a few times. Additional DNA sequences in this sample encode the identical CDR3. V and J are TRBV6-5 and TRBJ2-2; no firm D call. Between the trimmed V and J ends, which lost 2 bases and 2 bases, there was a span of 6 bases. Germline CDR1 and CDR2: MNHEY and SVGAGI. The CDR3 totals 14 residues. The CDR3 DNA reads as TGTGCCAGCAGTTACGGAGCTAACACCGGGGAGCTGTTTTTT. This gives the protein CASSYGANTGELFF.

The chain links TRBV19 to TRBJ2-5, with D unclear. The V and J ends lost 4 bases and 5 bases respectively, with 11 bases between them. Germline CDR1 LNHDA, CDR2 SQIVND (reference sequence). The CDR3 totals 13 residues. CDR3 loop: CASSKGPKETQYF. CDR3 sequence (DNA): TGTGCCAGTAGTAAGGGCCCAAAGGAGACCCAGTACTTC.

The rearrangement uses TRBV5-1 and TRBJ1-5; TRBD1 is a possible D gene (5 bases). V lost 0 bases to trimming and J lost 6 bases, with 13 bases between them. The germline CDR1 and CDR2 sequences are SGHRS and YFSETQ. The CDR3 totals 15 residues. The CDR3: CASSLDAGGGQPQHF. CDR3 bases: TGCGCCAGCAGCTTGGATGCGGGGGGAGGTCAGCCCCAGCATTTT.

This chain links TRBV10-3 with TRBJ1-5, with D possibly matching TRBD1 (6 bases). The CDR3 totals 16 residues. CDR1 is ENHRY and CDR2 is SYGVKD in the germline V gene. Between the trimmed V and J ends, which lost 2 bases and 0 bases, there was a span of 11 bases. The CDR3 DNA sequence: TGTGCCATCAGTGAGGCAGGGGCCGATAGCAATCAGCCCCAGCATTTT. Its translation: CAISEAGADSNQPQHF.

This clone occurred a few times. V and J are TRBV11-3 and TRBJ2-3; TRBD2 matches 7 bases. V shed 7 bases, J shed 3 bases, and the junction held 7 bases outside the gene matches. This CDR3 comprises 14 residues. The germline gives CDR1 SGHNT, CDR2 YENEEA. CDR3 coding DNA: TGTGCCAGCATGGCTAGCGGAGAGACAGATACGCAGTATTTT. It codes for CASMASGETDTQYF.

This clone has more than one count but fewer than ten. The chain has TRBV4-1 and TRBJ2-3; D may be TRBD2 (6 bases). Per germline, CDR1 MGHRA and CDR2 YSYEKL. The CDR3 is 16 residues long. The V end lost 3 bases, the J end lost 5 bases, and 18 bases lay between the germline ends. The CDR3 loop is CASSQKGPSEVDTQYF. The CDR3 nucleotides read TGCGCCAGCAGCCAGAAAGGACCTAGCGAGGTAGATACGCAGTATTTT.

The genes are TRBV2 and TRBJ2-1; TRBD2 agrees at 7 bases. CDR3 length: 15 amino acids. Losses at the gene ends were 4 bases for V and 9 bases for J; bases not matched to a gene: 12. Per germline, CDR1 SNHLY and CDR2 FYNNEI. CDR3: CASSGLGGRGGEQFF. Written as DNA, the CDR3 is TGTGCCAGCAGTGGGCTTGGCGGGAGAGGCGGTGAGCAGTTCTTC.

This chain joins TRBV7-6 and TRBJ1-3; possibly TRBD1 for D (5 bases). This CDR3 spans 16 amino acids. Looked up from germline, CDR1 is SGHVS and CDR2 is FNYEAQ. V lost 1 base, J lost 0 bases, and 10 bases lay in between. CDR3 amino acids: CASSLDRPYSGNTIYF. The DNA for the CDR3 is TGTGCCAGCAGCTTAGACAGGCCCTACTCTGGAAACACCATATATTTT.

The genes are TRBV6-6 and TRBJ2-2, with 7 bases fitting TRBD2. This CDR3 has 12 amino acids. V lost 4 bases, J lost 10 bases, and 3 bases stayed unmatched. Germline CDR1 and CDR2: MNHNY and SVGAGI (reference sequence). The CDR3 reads CASSFREAELFF. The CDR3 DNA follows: TGTGCCAGCAGTTTTCGGGAGGCGGAGCTGTTTTTT.

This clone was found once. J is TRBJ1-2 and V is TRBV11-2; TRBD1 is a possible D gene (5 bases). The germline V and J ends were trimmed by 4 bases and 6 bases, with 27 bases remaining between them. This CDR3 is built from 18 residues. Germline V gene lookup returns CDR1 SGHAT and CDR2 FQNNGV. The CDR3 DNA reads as TGTGCCAGCAGCTACTTGGGGGTACGCCCTCGGCCCAACAATGGCTACACCTTC. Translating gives CASSYLGVRPRPNNGYTF.

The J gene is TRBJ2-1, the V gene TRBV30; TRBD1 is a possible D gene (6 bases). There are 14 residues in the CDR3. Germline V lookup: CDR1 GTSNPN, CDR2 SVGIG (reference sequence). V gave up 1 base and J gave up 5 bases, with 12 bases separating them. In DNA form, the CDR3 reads TGTGCCTGGAGTGCGGACAGAGCACACAATGAGCAGTTCTTC. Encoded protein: CAWSADRAHNEQFF.

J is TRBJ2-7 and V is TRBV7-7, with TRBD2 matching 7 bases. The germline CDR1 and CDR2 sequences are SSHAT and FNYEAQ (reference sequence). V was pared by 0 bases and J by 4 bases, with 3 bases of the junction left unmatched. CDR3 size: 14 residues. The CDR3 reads CASSLALGGYEQYF. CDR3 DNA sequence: TGTGCCAGCAGCTTAGCCCTGGGGGGGTACGAGCAGTACTTC.

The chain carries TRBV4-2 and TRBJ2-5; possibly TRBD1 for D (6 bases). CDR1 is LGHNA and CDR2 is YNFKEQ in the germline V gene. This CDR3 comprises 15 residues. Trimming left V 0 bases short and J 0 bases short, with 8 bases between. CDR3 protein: CASSQERGYQETQYF. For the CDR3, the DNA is TGTGCCAGCAGCCAAGAAAGGGGGTACCAAGAGACCCAGTACTTC.

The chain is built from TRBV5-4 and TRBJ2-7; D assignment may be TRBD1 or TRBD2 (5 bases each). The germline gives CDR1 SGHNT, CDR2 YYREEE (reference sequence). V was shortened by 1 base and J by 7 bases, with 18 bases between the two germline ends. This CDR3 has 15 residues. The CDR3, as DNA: TGTGCCAGCAGCTTGATCGGGGCCGGTTACCAGGAGCAGTACTTC. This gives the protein CASSLIGAGYQEQYF.